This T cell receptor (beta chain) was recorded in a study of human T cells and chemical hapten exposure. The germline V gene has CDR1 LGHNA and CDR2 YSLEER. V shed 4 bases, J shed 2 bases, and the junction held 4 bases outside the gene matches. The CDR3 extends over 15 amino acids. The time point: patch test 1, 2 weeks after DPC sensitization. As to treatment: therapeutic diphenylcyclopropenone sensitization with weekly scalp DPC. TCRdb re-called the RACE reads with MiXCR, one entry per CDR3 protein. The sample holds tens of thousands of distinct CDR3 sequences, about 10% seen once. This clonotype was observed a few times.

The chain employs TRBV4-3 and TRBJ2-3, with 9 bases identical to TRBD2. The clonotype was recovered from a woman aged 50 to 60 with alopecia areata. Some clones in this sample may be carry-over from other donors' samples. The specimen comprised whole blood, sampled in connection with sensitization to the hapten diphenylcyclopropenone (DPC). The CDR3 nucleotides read TGCGCCAGCAGCCGGACTAGCGTGTCCACAGATACGCAGTATTTT. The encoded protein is CASSRTSVSTDTQYF.